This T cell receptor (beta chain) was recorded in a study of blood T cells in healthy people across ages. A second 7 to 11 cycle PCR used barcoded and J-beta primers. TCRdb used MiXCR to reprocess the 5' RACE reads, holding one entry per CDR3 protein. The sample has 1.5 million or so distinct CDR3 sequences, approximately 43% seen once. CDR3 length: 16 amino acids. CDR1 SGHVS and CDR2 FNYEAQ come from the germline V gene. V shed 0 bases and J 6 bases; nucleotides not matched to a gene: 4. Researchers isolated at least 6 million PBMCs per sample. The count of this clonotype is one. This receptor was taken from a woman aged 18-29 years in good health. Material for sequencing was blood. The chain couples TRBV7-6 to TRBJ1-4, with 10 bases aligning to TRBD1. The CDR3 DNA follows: TGTGCCAGCAGCTTAGCGTTTGGGACAGGGGATGAAAAACTGTTTTTT. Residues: CASSLAFGTGDEKLFF.